Shown below are 20 T cell receptor beta chains from a single sample sequenced in a study of T cell repertoires in cytomegalovirus infection. Antigens for these TCRs are unknown. MiXCR, applied by TCRdb to the reads, yields one record per CDR3 protein. The sample yields about 89,000 distinct CDR3 sequences, about 29% seen once. Material: CD8+ T cells from cultured PBMCs, obtained from culture after CMV antigen stimulation. These receptors were taken from a human donor in good health (CMV status not recorded). Some clones in this sample may be carry-over from other donors' samples.

The chain combines TRBV24-1 with TRBJ1-1; 10 nucleotides align to TRBD1. CDR3 length equals 15 residues. Germline values: CDR1 KGHDR, CDR2 SFDVKD. Germline trimming cut 0 bases from V and 3 bases from J; bases unmatched to any gene: 0. CDR3 nucleotide sequence: TGTGCCACCAGTGATTTGGGACAGGGGGACACTGAAGCTTTCTTT. This sequence encodes CATSDLGQGDTEAFF.

This clonotype was detected many times. The chain carries TRBV6-5 and TRBJ2-2, with D possibly being TRBD1 (6 bases). V was cut by 5 bases and J by 2 bases, with 15 bases left in between. CDR1 is MNHEY, CDR2 SVGAGI, per germline. The CDR3 sequence is 16 residues long. The CDR3, as DNA: TGTGCCAGCAGTACTGGGGACACCCTTAACACCGGGGAGCTGTTTTTT. Protein sequence: CASSTGDTLNTGELFF.

The table lists this clonotype with a count of one. This chain connects TRBV10-3 to TRBJ1-1; D is perhaps TRBD1 (6 bases). The CDR3 extends over 13 amino acids. The germline CDR1 and CDR2 sequences are ENHRY and SYGVKD. V gave up 9 bases and J gave up 0 bases, with 11 bases separating them. CDR3 region: CAIGGGMNTEAFF. CDR3 nucleotide sequence: TGTGCCATAGGGGGGGGGATGAACACTGAAGCTTTCTTT.

This chain connects TRBV2 to TRBJ1-5, with a possible D match to TRBD1 (5 bases). Trimming shortened V by 8 bases and J by 0 bases, and 14 bases separated the two germline ends. Germline CDR1 is SNHLY and CDR2 is FYNNEI. CDR3 length equals 15 residues. Here the CDR3 reads CASSVGTDSNQPQHF. The CDR3 bases are TGTGCCAGCTCCGTAGGGACTGATAGCAATCAGCCCCAGCATTTT.

The table lists this clonotype with many counts. The chain is built from TRBV6-1 and TRBJ2-1; D is tentatively TRBD1 or TRBD2 (5 bases each). Trimming shortened V by 6 bases and J by 0 bases, and 24 bases separated the two germline ends. The CDR3 is 19 amino acids. Germline assignment: CDR1 MNHNS and CDR2 SASEGT. CDR3 DNA sequence: TGTGCCAGCAGCGAGAAACTACCGGGACGCCCGAGCTCCTACAATGAGCAGTTCTTC. Translated, it gives CASSEKLPGRPSSYNEQFF.

The gene calls are TRBV5-6 and TRBJ1-1; no definite D call. Germline CDR1 and CDR2: SGHDT and YYEEEE. The germline V and J ends were trimmed by 0 bases and 4 bases, with 7 bases remaining between them. The CDR3 runs to 13 residues. This CDR3 is CASSLGDATEAFF. As DNA, the CDR3 is TGTGCCAGCAGCTTGGGGGATGCCACTGAAGCTTTCTTT.

CDR3 region: CSARRQGGTEAFF. The DNA of the CDR3 is TGCAGTGCTCGGCGGCAGGGAGGCACTGAAGCTTTCTTT. The chain uses TRBV20-1 and TRBJ1-1, with D possibly matching TRBD1 (5 bases). V lost 5 bases to trimming and J lost 4 bases, with 14 bases between them. This CDR3 is built from 13 residues. Germline lookup yields CDR1 DFQATT and CDR2 SNEGSKA (reference sequence).

This clonotype was counted a few times. The chain joins TRBV10-3 to TRBJ2-3, with 7 positions matching TRBD2. Germline values: CDR1 ENHRY, CDR2 SYGVKD. V lost 2 bases, J lost 0 bases, and 2 bases stayed unmatched. The CDR3 covers 15 residues. Here the CDR3 DNA reads TGTGCCATCAGTGAGGGACTAGACAGCACAGATACGCAGTATTTT. Amino acids: CAISEGLDSTDTQYF.

This clonotype has only one observation. It may be a read error: a sequence one base away is much more abundant. This chain connects TRBV5-6 to TRBJ2-3, with unresolved D. This CDR3 contains 15 residues. Germline V gives CDR1 SGHDT, CDR2 YYEEEE. V lost 3 bases and J 1 base, leaving 12 bases between the germline ends. CDR3 region: CASSYGVSRTDTQYF. The CDR3 bases are TGTGCCAGCAGCTATGGAGTGAGCCGCACAGATACGCAGTATTTT.

This clonotype was seen repeatedly, ten times or more. V gene TRBV6-1 combines with J gene TRBJ1-4; 9 nucleotides match TRBD1. J was trimmed by 3 bases and V by 6 bases; bases with no gene match: 11. This CDR3 contains 17 residues. CDR1 is MNHNS, CDR2 SASEGT, per germline. This chain's CDR3 is CASSHPGQGRSNEKLFF. The CDR3 region has the DNA TGTGCCAGCAGCCACCCGGGACAGGGTAGATCTAATGAAAAACTGTTTTTT.

V gene TRBV7-6 combines with J gene TRBJ1-5; a weak D match, TRBD1 (6 bases). The CDR3 loop spans 14 amino acids. CDR1 SGHVS and CDR2 FNYEAQ come from the germline V gene. Trimming removed 5 bases from V and 1 base from J, with 9 bases in between. The DNA of the CDR3 is TGTGCCAGCAGCGAGGGGGGGAGCAATCAGCCCCAGCATTTT. This sequence encodes CASSEGGSNQPQHF.

This clonotype was recorded many times. The chain uses TRBV12-3 or TRBV12-4 and TRBJ1-3; 7 bases map to TRBD1. CDR3 size: 16 residues. Germline trimming cut 5 bases from V and 3 bases from J; bases unmatched to any gene: 10. This CDR3 is CASSGPGTEDGNTIYF. In nucleotides, the CDR3 is TGTGCCAGCAGTGGCCCCGGGACAGAAGATGGAAACACCATATATTTT.

The chain recombines TRBV6-1 with TRBJ1-6, with 7 positions matching TRBD1. Germline V gene sequence: CDR1 MNHNS, CDR2 SASEGT. Losses at the gene ends were 3 bases for V and 7 bases for J; bases not matched to a gene: 9. This CDR3 contains 16 residues. The chain's CDR3 is CASSETAQGQNSPLHF. The CDR3 region has the DNA TGTGCCAGCAGTGAGACCGCACAGGGGCAAAATTCACCCCTCCACTTT.

The chain employs TRBV11-1 and TRBJ2-1; 9 positions agree with TRBD2. The germline V gene has CDR1 SGHAT and CDR2 FQDESV (reference sequence). Trimming at V came to 5 bases and at J to 10 bases, leaving 15 bases not matched to a gene. The CDR3 is 16 amino acids. The CDR3 region has the DNA TGTGCCAGCAGCCCACGATTGGCAGCGGGGGGACCAGAGCAGTTCTTC. The encoded protein is CASSPRLAAGGPEQFF.

The CDR3 spells CATSDRVSDTQYF. Written as DNA, the CDR3 is TGTGCCACTTCCGACAGGGTATCGGATACGCAGTATTTT. The rearrangement links TRBV6-1 to TRBJ2-3; 7 nucleotides align to TRBD1. Germline V gives CDR1 MNHNS, CDR2 SASEGT. V was clipped by 10 bases and J by 6 bases; unmatched bases: 10. This CDR3 is built from 13 residues.

This clonotype was seen at least ten times. This chain joins TRBV7-3 and TRBJ2-3; D not certain. CDR1 SGHTA and CDR2 FQGTGA come from the germline V gene. The CDR3 has 13 residues. V was cut by 4 bases and J by 6 bases, with 11 bases left in between. The CDR3 loop reads CASSSHNLDTQYF. CDR3 bases: TGTGCCAGCAGCTCTCACAACCTGGATACGCAGTATTTT.

This sequence joins TRBV2 and TRBJ2-2, with 12 bases fitting TRBD2. CDR3 length: 17 amino acids. With V trimmed by 7 bases and J by 7 bases, 13 bases remained unmatched. CDR1 is SNHLY, CDR2 FYNNEI, per germline. The CDR3 coding sequence is TGTGCCAGCACCGAGGGTCTAGCGGGGGGGCCCGGCGGGGAGCTGTTTTTT. Translating it yields CASTEGLAGGPGGELFF.

This clonotype was detected only a few times. The chain carries TRBV7-9 and TRBJ1-1; D is possibly TRBD1 (5 bases). Trimming cost V 6 bases and J 1 base, with 24 bases left between them. Germline-derived CDR1 and CDR2 are SEHNR and FQNEAQ (reference sequence). The CDR3 is made up of 18 amino acids. CDR3 sequence: CASRPGRGATITNTEAFF. In DNA form, the CDR3 reads TGTGCCAGCAGACCCGGGCGAGGGGCAACAATAACGAACACTGAAGCTTTCTTT.

This chain connects TRBV19 to TRBJ1-4; D is possibly TRBD1 (6 bases). The CDR3 covers 13 residues. Per the germline V gene, CDR1 is LNHDA and CDR2 is SQIVND (reference sequence). V was clipped by 4 bases and J by 8 bases, with 11 bases between them. CDR3 nucleotide sequence: TGTGCCAGTAGTAGCAGCGGGACAGAAAAACTGTTTTTT. It translates to CASSSSGTEKLFF. Using reference TRBV19 and TRBJ1-4 for the parts outside the CDR3, the full variable domain is DGGITQSPKYLFRKEGQNVTLSCEQNLNHDAMYWYRQDPGQGLRLIYYSQIVNDFQKGDIAEGYSVSREKKESFPLTVTSAQKNPTAFYLCASSSSGTEKLFFGSGTQLSVL.

The V and J genes are TRBV5-6 and TRBJ2-7; D is perhaps TRBD1 or TRBD2 (5 bases each). V was clipped by 0 bases and J by 5 bases, with 9 bases between them. This CDR3 has 13 residues. Germline V gene sequence: CDR1 SGHDT, CDR2 YYEEEE. CDR3 nucleotides: TGTGCCAGCAGCTTGGGAGGGGCCCACGAGCAGTACTTC. It yields the protein CASSLGGAHEQYF.